Listed here are 18 T cell receptor beta chains from one sample, sequenced in a study of blood T cell repertoires in COVID-19 (dated by TCRdb to about 2020). Library generation was performed with the immunoSEQ multiplex PCR assay. As stored in TCRdb, this immuneACCESS dataset retains in-frame rearrangements with V and J assigned. A fraction of the clones does not appear; measured against another copy, unresolved V genes explain less than half of the discrepancy, and the remainder lacks a known reason. Recorded for this sample are about 90,000 clones; less than 80% of them occurred a single time. In total, the top ten clones hold about an eighth of the sample. Sequencing was performed on peripheral blood. These receptors all come from a woman of 80 years or more with acute or convalescent COVID-19.

V and J are TRBV4-2 and TRBJ1-5; no clear D. In germline, CDR1 is LGHNA, CDR2 YNFKEQ. The CDR3 is 13 amino acids. Trimming shortened V by 0 bases and J by 4 bases, and 4 bases separated the two germline ends. The CDR3 reads CASSQDRNQPQHF. The CDR3 coding sequence is TGTGCCAGCAGCCAAGACCGGAATCAGCCCCAGCATTTT.

The rearrangement uses TRBV4-3 and TRBJ1-1; D gene ambiguous. In germline, CDR1 is LGHNA, CDR2 YSLEER. V was shortened by 4 bases and J by 6 bases, with 6 bases between the two germline ends. This CDR3 has 11 residues. The CDR3 nucleotides read TGCGCCAGCAGCCTCGGAGCTGAAGCTTTCTTT. Translating it yields CASSLGAEAFF.

The chain links TRBV11-2 to TRBJ2-3; possible D gene TRBD2, 5 bases. V dropped 3 bases and J dropped 5 bases, with 12 bases sitting between them. Germline V gene data show CDR1 as SGHAT and CDR2 as FQNNGV. The CDR3 totals 14 residues. In DNA form, the CDR3 reads TGTGCCAGCAGCTTGGTCGGGGAAGGAGATACGCAGTATTTT. It specifies CASSLVGEGDTQYF.

This chain joins TRBV5-5 and TRBJ1-1; D not resolved. Trimming shortened V by 2 bases and J by 7 bases, and 12 bases separated the two germline ends. The CDR3 extends over 13 amino acids. Germline values: CDR1 SGHKS, CDR2 YYEKEE (reference sequence). In DNA, the CDR3 is TGTGCCAGCAGCTTAGCTAGGCTGGGTGAAGCTTTCTTT. Its translation is CASSLARLGEAFF.

This chain connects TRBV10-3 to TRBJ2-3; 13 bases match TRBD2. Germline V gives CDR1 ENHRY, CDR2 SYGVKD. The CDR3 contains 16 residues. Trimming cost V 6 bases and J 2 bases; bases outside gene matches: 5. The CDR3 nucleotides are TGTGCCATCAGCGGCGGACTAGCGGGGGCCACAGATACGCAGTATTTT. Its translation: CAISGGLAGATDTQYF.

V usage is TRBV9 and J usage is TRBJ2-2; D is perhaps TRBD1 (7 bases). Looked up from germline, CDR1 is SGDLS and CDR2 is YYNGEE. The CDR3 is 16 amino acids. V lost 4 bases to trimming and J lost 9 bases, with 22 bases between them. CDR3 in amino acids: CASSTSTGAWGRELFF. CDR3 bases: TGTGCCAGCAGCACTAGCACAGGGGCCTGGGGCCGGGAGCTGTTTTTT.

This clone was observed a few times. This chain uses TRBV5-1 with TRBJ2-7, with a weak D call TRBD2 (5 bases). Germline V lookup: CDR1 SGHRS, CDR2 YFSETQ. The CDR3 is made up of 13 amino acids. Trimming pared 0 bases from V and 4 bases from J, leaving 8 bases between. DNA of the CDR3: TGCGCCAGCAGCTTGGATCGGGAATACGAGCAGTACTTC. Its translation is CASSLDREYEQYF.

DNA for the CDR3: TGTGCCAGCAGTTTACCGAATCGGGATGAGCAGTTCTTC. Protein: CASSLPNRDEQFF. The rearrangement uses TRBV28 and TRBJ2-1; unclear D gene. The CDR3 is made up of 13 amino acids. Looked up from germline, CDR1 is MDHEN and CDR2 is SYDVKM. Between the trimmed V and J ends, which lost 2 bases and 8 bases, there was a span of 10 bases.

This sequence joins TRBV7-3 and TRBJ2-7, with D perhaps TRBD1 (5 bases). Trimming removed 1 base from V and 4 bases from J, with 11 bases in between. This CDR3 spans 14 amino acids. Germline CDR1 SGHTA, CDR2 FQGTGA. This CDR3 reads CASSLMATGYEQYF. DNA for the CDR3: TGTGCCAGCAGCTTAATGGCAACAGGATACGAGCAGTACTTC.

Concerning this clone: At one end, the junction sequence differs from germline, possibly due to a read error. The V call is TRBV7-3, the J call TRBJ2-7, with 8 bases that match TRBD2. CDR1 and CDR2 (germline): SGHTA, FQGTGA. The CDR3 is 11 residues long. The CDR3 DNA reads as TGTGCCAGCAGCTCGGGACTAGGCTTTCACTTC. Translating it yields CASSSGLGFHF.

The V call is TRBV6-2 or TRBV6-3, the J call TRBJ2-1; a possible D gene is TRBD2 (5 bases). The CDR3 spans 15 residues. Trimming cost V 4 bases and J 0 bases, with 10 bases left between them. CDR1 and CDR2 (germline): MNHEY, SVGEGT. In nucleotides, the CDR3 is TGTGCCAGCAGTTTATACGGACTCTCCTACAATGAGCAGTTCTTC. The encoded protein is CASSLYGLSYNEQFF.

This chain uses TRBV19 with TRBJ1-5; 8 nucleotides align to TRBD1. Germline CDR1 LNHDA, CDR2 SQIVND (reference sequence). The CDR3 contains 13 residues. J lost 0 bases, V lost 8 bases, and 0 bases had no gene match. CDR3 amino acids: CASDRGSNQPQHF. In DNA form, the CDR3 reads TGTGCCAGTGACAGGGGTAGCAATCAGCCCCAGCATTTT.

The chain combines TRBV5-1 with TRBJ1-4, with 8 positions matching TRBD1. In germline, CDR1 is SGHRS, CDR2 YFSETQ. This CDR3 comprises 14 residues. The trim removed 1 base at V and 7 bases at J, leaving 3 bases unmatched. The CDR3 here is CASSLSGQAEKLFF. The CDR3 region has the DNA TGCGCCAGCAGCTTGTCGGGACAGGCTGAAAAACTGTTTTTT.

The rearrangement uses TRBV5-4 and TRBJ2-1; the D gene is possibly TRBD2 (6 bases). V lost 4 bases and J 8 bases, leaving 22 bases between the germline ends. The CDR3 has 16 residues. Germline loops: CDR1 SGHNT, CDR2 YYREEE (reference sequence). CDR3 region: CASSRPGTYIFHEQFF. In DNA form, the CDR3 reads TGTGCCAGCAGCCGGCCCGGGACTTACATTTTCCATGAGCAGTTCTTC.

The rearrangement joins TRBV6-5 to TRBJ1-1, with 8 bases that match TRBD1. Germline CDR1 and CDR2: MNHEY and SVGAGI. This CDR3 has 15 amino acids. Germline trimming cut 4 bases from V and 6 bases from J; bases unmatched to any gene: 10. CDR3 amino acids: CASSSSLQGAAEAFF. CDR3 in DNA: TGTGCCAGCAGTTCATCCCTTCAGGGGGCCGCTGAAGCTTTCTTT.

This chain joins TRBV20-1 and TRBJ2-2; TRBD2 agrees at 8 bases. The V and J ends lost 3 bases and 2 bases, in that order; junction bases with no gene match: 2. This CDR3 is 14 amino acids long. CDR1 and CDR2 (germline): DFQATT, SNEGSKA (reference sequence). CDR3 in amino acids: CSASTSGNTGELFF. Written as DNA, the CDR3 is TGCAGTGCTAGTACTAGCGGAAACACCGGGGAGCTGTTTTTT.

The chain has TRBV9 and TRBJ1-2, with 8 bases that match TRBD1. V shed 3 bases and J 5 bases; nucleotides not matched to a gene: 3. The CDR3 spans 13 residues. CDR1 SGDLS and CDR2 YYNGEE come from the germline V gene. The DNA of the CDR3 is TGTGCCAGCAGCGACAGGGGGGGTTATGGCTACACCTTC. It is translated as CASSDRGGYGYTF. Complete variable domain (other parts from reference TRBV9 and TRBJ1-2): DSGVTQTPKHLITATGQRVTLRCSPRSGDLSVYWYQQSLDQGLQFLIQYYNGEERAKGNILERFSAQQFPDLHSELNLSSLELGDSALYFCASSDRGGYGYTFGSGTRLTVV.

This chain links TRBV10-3 with TRBJ1-2; 8 nucleotides agree with TRBD1. Germline V CDR1 and CDR2: ENHRY, SYGVKD. This CDR3 is 14 amino acids long. The V and J ends lost 4 bases and 6 bases, in that order; junction bases with no gene match: 7. The CDR3 spells CAISGFGQGNGYTF. CDR3 in DNA: TGTGCCATCAGTGGATTCGGACAGGGAAATGGCTACACCTTC.